The 9 T cell receptor beta chains below come from one sample, sequenced in a study of blood T cell repertoires in COVID-19. The repertoire was sequenced with immunoSEQ multiplex PCR; TCRdb's copy has only in-frame clones and lacks some. This sample has 110,000 or so clones, with about four fifths found just once. The sequenced sample was peripheral blood. The receptors come from a woman aged 70-85 years with acute or convalescent COVID-19.

The gene calls are TRBV13 and TRBJ2-7, with TRBD1 identical over 10 bases. V was clipped by 3 bases and J by 0 bases; unmatched bases: 2. The CDR3 spans 15 residues. Germline lookup yields CDR1 PRHDT and CDR2 FYEKMQ (reference sequence). For the CDR3, the DNA is TGTGCCAGCAGCTTTGGACAGGGGGACTCCTACGAGCAGTACTTC. Protein sequence: CASSFGQGDSYEQYF.

J is TRBJ2-1 and V is TRBV7-6; D is undetermined. Germline V lookup: CDR1 SGHVS, CDR2 FNYEAQ. There are 11 residues in the CDR3. The ends were cut back, 5 bases at V and 7 bases at J, with 6 bases in the middle. In nucleotides, the CDR3 is TGTGCCAGCAGCCCAGGAAATGAGCAGTTCTTC. Translating it yields CASSPGNEQFF.

The chain carries TRBV7-8 and TRBJ1-6; unclear D gene. The CDR3 sequence is 15 residues long. Trimming took off 2 bases at V and 7 bases at J, with 12 bases between the two ends. Per the germline V gene, CDR1 is SGHVS and CDR2 is FQNEAQ. CDR3 nucleotide sequence: TGTGCCAGCAGCTTATCGGCAGGCCCCAATTCACCCCTCCACTTT. Translation: CASSLSAGPNSPLHF.

V is TRBV28 and J is TRBJ1-1, with a possible D match to TRBD1 (6 bases). Germline V lookup: CDR1 MDHEN, CDR2 SYDVKM. The length of the CDR3 is 18 residues. Trimming took 2 bases from V and 5 from J, leaving 24 bases between them. The CDR3 region has the DNA TGTGCCAGCAGTTTAGGGGTTTATCGGCTCAGGGGTGAGACTGAAGCTTTCTTT. It specifies CASSLGVYRLRGETEAFF.

The gene calls are TRBV7-8 and TRBJ2-2, with 9 bases matching TRBD2. CDR1 is SGHVS, CDR2 FQNEAQ, per germline. V shed 2 bases and J 3 bases; nucleotides not matched to a gene: 1. The CDR3 runs 15 residues. The CDR3 protein is CASSLRLADTGELFF. CDR3 bases: TGTGCCAGCAGCTTAAGACTAGCGGACACCGGGGAGCTGTTTTTT.

The rearrangement links TRBV7-2 to TRBJ2-3, with 7 bases aligning to TRBD2. The germline V gene encodes CDR1 SGHTA and CDR2 FQGNSA. This CDR3 has 14 amino acids. The ends lost 3 bases at V and 2 bases at J; junction bases unmatched: 2. This CDR3 is CASSFGTTTDTQYF. CDR3 DNA sequence: TGTGCCAGCAGCTTCGGGACTACCACAGATACGCAGTATTTT.

This sequence joins TRBV5-1 and TRBJ1-5; 8 bases fit TRBD1. Germline CDR1 SGHRS, CDR2 YFSETQ. Trimming cost V 4 bases and J 7 bases; bases outside gene matches: 10. This CDR3 spans 15 amino acids. The CDR3 region is CASSAGQGQDQPQHF. Here the CDR3 DNA reads TGCGCCAGCAGCGCCGGACAGGGCCAAGACCAGCCCCAGCATTTT.

This clone was seen a single time. The chain joins TRBV7-9 to TRBJ2-2, with TRBD1 as a possible D gene (6 bases). Trimming shortened V by 3 bases and J by 7 bases, and 15 bases separated the two germline ends. This CDR3 is built from 15 residues. Germline V gene data show CDR1 as SEHNR and CDR2 as FQNEAQ (reference sequence). CDR3 sequence: CASSFLSGVVGELFF. The CDR3 DNA is TGTGCCAGCAGCTTTCTGTCAGGGGTTGTCGGGGAGCTGTTTTTT.

V and J are TRBV30 and TRBJ2-7; possible D gene TRBD1, 6 bases. CDR1 is GTSNPN, CDR2 SVGIG, per germline (reference sequence). This CDR3 spans 15 amino acids. With 1 base removed from V and 0 bases from J, the gap between germline ends came to 13 bases. CDR3 nucleotides: TGTGCCTGGAGTGGGACGGACAGTGGCTCCTACGAGCAGTACTTC. The encoded protein is CAWSGTDSGSYEQYF.